This section outlines one T cell receptor (beta chain) sequence together with its context. These data come from a study of blood T cell repertoires in COVID-19. V lost 8 bases, J lost 2 bases, and 14 bases stayed unmatched. Germline CDR1 is MDHEN and CDR2 is SYDVKM. The CDR3 runs to 16 residues. The assay was immunoSEQ multiplex PCR, and TCRdb's table has in-frame clones only and misses some. The table includes fewer than 300,000 clones, more than 65% detected once. The sequencing input was peripheral blood. The chain has TRBV28 and TRBJ1-2; 7 bases agree with TRBD1. The sequence was obtained from a woman under 30 with acute or convalescent COVID-19. CDR3 bases: TGTGCCAGCTACGCACCGGGACAGCTGTCGAACTATGGCTACACCTTC. It is translated as CASYAPGQLSNYGYTF.